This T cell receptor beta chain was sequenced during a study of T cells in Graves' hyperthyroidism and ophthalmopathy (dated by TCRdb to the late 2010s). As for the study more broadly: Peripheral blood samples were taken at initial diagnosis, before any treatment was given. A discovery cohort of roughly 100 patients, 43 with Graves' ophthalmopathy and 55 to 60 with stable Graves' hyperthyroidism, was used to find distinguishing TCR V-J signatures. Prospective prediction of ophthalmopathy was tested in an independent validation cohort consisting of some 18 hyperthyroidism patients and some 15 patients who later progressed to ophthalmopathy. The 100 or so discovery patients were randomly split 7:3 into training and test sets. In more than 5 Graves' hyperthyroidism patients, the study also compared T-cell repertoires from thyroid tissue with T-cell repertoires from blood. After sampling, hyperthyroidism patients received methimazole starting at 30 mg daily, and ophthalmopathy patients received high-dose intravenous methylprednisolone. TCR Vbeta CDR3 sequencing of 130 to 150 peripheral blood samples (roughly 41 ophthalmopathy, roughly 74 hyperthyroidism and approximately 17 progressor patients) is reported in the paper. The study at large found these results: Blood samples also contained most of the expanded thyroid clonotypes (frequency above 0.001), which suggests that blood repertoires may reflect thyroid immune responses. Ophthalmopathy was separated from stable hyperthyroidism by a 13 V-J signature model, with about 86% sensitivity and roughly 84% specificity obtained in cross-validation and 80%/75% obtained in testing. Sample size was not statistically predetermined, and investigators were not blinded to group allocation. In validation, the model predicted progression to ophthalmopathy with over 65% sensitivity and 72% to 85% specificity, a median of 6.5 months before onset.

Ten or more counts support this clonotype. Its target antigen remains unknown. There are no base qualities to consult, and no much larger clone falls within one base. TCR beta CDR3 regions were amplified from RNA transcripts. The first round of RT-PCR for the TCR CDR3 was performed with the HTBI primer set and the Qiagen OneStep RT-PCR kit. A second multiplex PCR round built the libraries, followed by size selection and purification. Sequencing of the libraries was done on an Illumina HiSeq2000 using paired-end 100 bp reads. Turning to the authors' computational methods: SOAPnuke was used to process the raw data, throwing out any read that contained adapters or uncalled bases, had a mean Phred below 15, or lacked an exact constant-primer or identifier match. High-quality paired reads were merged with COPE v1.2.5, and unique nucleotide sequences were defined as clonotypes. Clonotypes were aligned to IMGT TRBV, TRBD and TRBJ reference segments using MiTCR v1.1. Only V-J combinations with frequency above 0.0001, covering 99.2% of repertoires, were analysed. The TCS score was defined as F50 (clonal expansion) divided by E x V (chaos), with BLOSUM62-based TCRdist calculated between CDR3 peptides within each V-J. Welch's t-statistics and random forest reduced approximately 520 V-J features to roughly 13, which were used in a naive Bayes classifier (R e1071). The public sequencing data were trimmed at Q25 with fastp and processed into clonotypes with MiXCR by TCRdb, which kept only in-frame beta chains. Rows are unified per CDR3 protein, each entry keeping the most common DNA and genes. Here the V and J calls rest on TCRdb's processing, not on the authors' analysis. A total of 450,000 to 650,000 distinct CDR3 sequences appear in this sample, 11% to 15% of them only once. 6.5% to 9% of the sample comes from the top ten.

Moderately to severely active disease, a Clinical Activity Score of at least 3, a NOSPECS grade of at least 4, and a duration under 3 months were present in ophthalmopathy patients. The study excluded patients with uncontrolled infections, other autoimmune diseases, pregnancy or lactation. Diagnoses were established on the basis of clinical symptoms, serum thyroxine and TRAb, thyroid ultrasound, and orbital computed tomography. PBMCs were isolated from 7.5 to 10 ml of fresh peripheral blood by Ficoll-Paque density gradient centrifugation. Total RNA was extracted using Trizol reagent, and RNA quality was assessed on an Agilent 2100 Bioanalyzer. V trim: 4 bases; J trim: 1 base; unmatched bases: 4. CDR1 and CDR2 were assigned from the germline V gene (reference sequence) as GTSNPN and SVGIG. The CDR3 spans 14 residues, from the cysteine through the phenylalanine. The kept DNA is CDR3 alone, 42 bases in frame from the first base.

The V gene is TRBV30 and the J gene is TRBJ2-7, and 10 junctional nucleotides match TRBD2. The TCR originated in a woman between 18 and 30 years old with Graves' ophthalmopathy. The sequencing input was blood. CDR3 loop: CAWKASGRSYEQYF. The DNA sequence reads TGTGCCTGGAAGGCTAGCGGGAGATCCTACGAGCAGTACTTC. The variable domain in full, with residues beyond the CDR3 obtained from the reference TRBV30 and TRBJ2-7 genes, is SQTIHQWPATLVQPVGSPLSLECTVEGTSNPNLYWYRQAAGRGLQLLFYSVGIGQISSEVPQNLSASRPQDRQFILSSKKLLLSDSGFYLCAWKASGRSYEQYFGPGTRLTVT.